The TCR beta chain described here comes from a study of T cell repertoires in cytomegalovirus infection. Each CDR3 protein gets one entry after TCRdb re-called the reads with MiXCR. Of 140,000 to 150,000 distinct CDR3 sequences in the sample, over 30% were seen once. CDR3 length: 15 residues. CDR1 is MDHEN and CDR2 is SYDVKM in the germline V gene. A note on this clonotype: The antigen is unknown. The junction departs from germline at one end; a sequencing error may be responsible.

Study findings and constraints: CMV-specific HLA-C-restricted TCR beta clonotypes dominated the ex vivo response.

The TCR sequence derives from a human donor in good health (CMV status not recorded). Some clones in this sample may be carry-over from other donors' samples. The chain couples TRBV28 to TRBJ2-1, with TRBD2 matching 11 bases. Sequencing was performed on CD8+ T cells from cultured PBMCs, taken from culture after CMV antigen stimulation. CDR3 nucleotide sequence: TGTGCCAGCAGTATTCGACTCATAGCGGGGGGGCCAGGGGTCTTC. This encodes CASSIRLIAGGPGVF.